This TCR beta chain was found in a study of human T cells and chemical hapten exposure. Study background: The sensitizing agent was 2% DPC, placed on around 2 cm by around 2 cm of upper inner arm skin. Predominantly women, the patients had alopecia areata, totalis or universalis.

TCRdb redid the calling of the RACE reads with MiXCR, one entry per CDR3 protein. The sample includes about 380,000 distinct CDR3 sequences, nearly 5% seen only once; the top ten take around 2%. Findings and caveats of the study: TCRs whose frequency exceeded 1 in 1000 remained the same following DPC sensitization.

This clonotype was counted only a few times. Antigen unknown. Time point meaning: patch test 1, 2 weeks after DPC sensitization. The treatment denotes: therapeutic diphenylcyclopropenone sensitization with weekly scalp DPC. The CDR3 runs 12 residues. Germline CDR1 reads MDHEN; CDR2 reads SYDVKM. Trimming left V 8 bases short and J 5 bases short, with 13 bases between. The TCR sequence derives from a woman aged 50 to 60 with alopecia areata. Some clones in this sample may be carry-over from other donors' samples. This chain connects TRBV28 to TRBJ2-7; D is possibly TRBD1 or TRBD2 (5 bases each). This sample comprised whole blood, obtained in connection with sensitization to the hapten diphenylcyclopropenone (DPC). CDR3: CASEGMGHEQYF. For the CDR3, the DNA is TGTGCCAGCGAGGGGATGGGACACGAGCAGTACTTC.